This TCR beta chain appears in the sequencing data of a study of cytomegalovirus exposure and HLA in healthy donors. This clone has just a few counts. The antigen is unknown. Overall study results and limits: Several V segments, TRBV6-2 and TRBV6-3 among them, could not be told apart and were dropped. The later analysis indicated that the majority of CMV-associated TCR beta chains appeared HLA-restricted. Most TCR beta V segments were productive about 90% or about 30% of the time in an earlier analysis. Most subjects' HLA-A and HLA-B alleles were reportedly predicted from TCR beta sequences.

The CDR3 length is 14 residues. Germline lookup yields CDR1 GTSNPN and CDR2 SVGIG (reference sequence). V was trimmed by 4 bases and J by 2 bases, leaving 12 bases between them. The primer mix had 60 Vbeta and 13 Jbeta primers. The method was immunoSEQ multiplex PCR; TCRdb's version includes in-frame clones alone and lacks a portion of them. The table has around 99,000 clones, 55% to 85% seen once. This clonotype was obtained from a man aged 30 to 45 in good health and CMV-seronegative. Sequencing was performed on PBMCs. The chain has TRBV30 and TRBJ1-5; D gene ambiguous. CDR3 nucleotide sequence: TGTGCCTGGAAAGCGGGGAACGGCAATCAGCCCCAGCATTTT. This encodes CAWKAGNGNQPQHF.